The 20 T cell receptor beta chains presented below share a single source sample, sequenced in a study of technical replicates of blood from a handful of donors (dated by TCRdb to between 2016 and 2019). Library construction relied on the immunoSEQ multiplex PCR assay. TCRdb took this table from immuneACCESS and kept in-frame rearrangements with V and J called. Such tables lack part of the clones; where checked against another copy, unresolved V genes explain under half of the gap, and the rest is unexplained. This sample has around 50,000 clones in its table, and 80% to 95% of those were observed once. The ten largest clones add up to 3.5% to 5% of the sample. Sequenced material: PBMCs. These receptors all come from a human donor in good health. Some clones in this sample may be carry-over from other donors' samples.

The chain links TRBV14 to TRBJ1-6; 7 nucleotides line up with TRBD1. Germline V CDR1 and CDR2: SGHDN, FVKESK. Trimming at V came to 4 bases and at J to 7 bases, leaving 4 bases not matched to a gene. The CDR3 extends over 14 amino acids. The CDR3 sequence is CASSLGTANSPLHF. The CDR3 bases are TGTGCCAGCAGCCTCGGGACAGCCAATTCACCCCTCCACTTT.

V is TRBV2 and J is TRBJ2-5; 7 bases match TRBD1. The length of the CDR3 is 14 residues. Germline CDR1 is SNHLY and CDR2 is FYNNEI. Germline trimming cut 5 bases from V and 3 bases from J; bases unmatched to any gene: 6. The CDR3 DNA sequence: TGTGCCAGCAGTTACCGGACAGGCAAAGAGACCCAGTACTTC. Protein sequence: CASSYRTGKETQYF.

The chain carries TRBV14 and TRBJ1-3; 12 nucleotides match TRBD1. Germline V gene data show CDR1 as SGHDN and CDR2 as FVKESK. This CDR3 has 15 residues. Trimming removed 5 bases from V and 4 bases from J; junction bases left unmatched: 3. CDR3 sequence: CASSAGQGAGNTIYF. CDR3 bases: TGTGCCAGCAGCGCGGGACAGGGGGCCGGAAACACCATATATTTT.

The chain couples TRBV5-1 to TRBJ1-2; D is unclear. This CDR3 is built from 16 residues. The V end was cut by 0 bases, the J end by 4 bases, with 16 bases between. Looked up from germline, CDR1 is SGHRS and CDR2 is YFSETQ. The CDR3 is CASSLEFSVVSYGYTF. In DNA, the CDR3 is TGCGCCAGCAGCTTGGAATTCTCCGTGGTCAGCTATGGCTACACCTTC.

The rearrangement uses TRBV4-1 and TRBJ1-1; 7 nucleotides agree with TRBD1. V shed 4 bases, J shed 1 base, and the junction held 6 bases outside the gene matches. The CDR3 length is 15 residues. The V gene's germline CDR1 is MGHRA and CDR2 YSYEKL. The CDR3 bases are TGCGCCAGCAGCCTTACGACAGGGCCGAACACTGAAGCTTTCTTT. Protein: CASSLTTGPNTEAFF.

The chain links TRBV4-3 to TRBJ2-7; 7 bases are shared with TRBD2. This CDR3 is 12 amino acids long. Germline values: CDR1 LGHNA, CDR2 YSLEER. Germline trimming cut 1 base from V and 7 bases from J; bases unmatched to any gene: 1. The CDR3 region is CASSQAGGEQYF. The CDR3, as DNA: TGCGCCAGCAGCCAAGCCGGGGGGGAGCAGTACTTC.

This sequence joins TRBV5-4 and TRBJ1-3; 8 nucleotides align to TRBD1. The CDR3 extends over 14 amino acids. Germline trimming cut 4 bases from V and 4 bases from J; bases unmatched to any gene: 4. Germline values: CDR1 SGHNT, CDR2 YYREEE (reference sequence). The CDR3 DNA follows: TGTGCCAGCAGCGCGGACAGGGAGGGAAACACCATATATTTT. As protein: CASSADREGNTIYF. Supplemented by reference TRBV5-4 and TRBJ1-3, the full variable domain reads ETGVTQSPTHLIKTRGQQVTLRCSSQSGHNTVSWYQQALGQGPQFIFQYYREEENGRGNFPPRFSGLQFPNYSSELNVNALELDDSALYLCASSADREGNTIYFGEGSWLTVV.

The V call is TRBV7-8, the J call TRBJ2-6; possible D gene TRBD1, 7 bases. Per the germline V gene, CDR1 is SGHVS and CDR2 is FQNEAQ. Trimming cost V 5 bases and J 3 bases, with 23 bases left between them. This CDR3 is built from 19 residues. The DNA of the CDR3 is TGTGCCAGCAGCCAGGGGGGCCCCAGGGGTGGGTATGGGGCCAACGTCCTGACTTTC. Its protein product is CASSQGGPRGGYGANVLTF. The full variable domain, completed using reference TRBV7-8 and TRBJ2-6, is GAGVSQSPRYKVAKRGQDVALRCDPISGHVSLFWYQQALGQGPEFLTYFQNEAQLDKSGLPSDRFFAERPEGSVSTLKIQRTQQEDSAVYLCASSQGGPRGGYGANVLTFGAGSRLTVL.

The chain employs TRBV7-2 and TRBJ2-3; D ambiguous. The V and J ends lost 5 bases and 2 bases respectively, with 11 bases between them. CDR1 is SGHTA, CDR2 FQGNSA, per germline. The CDR3 is made up of 14 amino acids. The CDR3 loop is CASSPRRNTDTQYF. The DNA of the CDR3 is TGTGCCAGCAGCCCCCGGCGGAACACAGATACGCAGTATTTT.

The chain's CDR3 is CASSQGGRGTETQYF. DNA for the CDR3: TGCGCCAGCAGCCAAGGGGGAAGGGGTACAGAGACCCAGTACTTC. V gene TRBV4-3 combines with J gene TRBJ2-5; perhaps TRBD1 as D (5 bases). The CDR3 sequence is 15 residues long. Germline V gene data show CDR1 as LGHNA and CDR2 as YSLEER. V was pared by 1 base and J by 4 bases, with 13 bases between.

The rearrangement uses TRBV5-6 and TRBJ2-5; 7 bases line up with TRBD1. From germline, CDR1 is SGHDT and CDR2 YYEEEE. This CDR3 contains 13 residues. Trimming took 5 bases from V and 3 from J; bases not matched to a gene: 4. CDR3 DNA: TGTGCCAGCAGAGAGACAGGGAAAGAGACCCAGTACTTC. As protein: CASRETGKETQYF.

The gene calls are TRBV10-3 and TRBJ2-7; 13 bases match TRBD2. The CDR3 consists of 18 residues. Per the germline V gene, CDR1 is ENHRY and CDR2 is SYGVKD. With V trimmed by 4 bases and J by 2 bases, 11 bases remained unmatched. In DNA, the CDR3 is TGTGCCATCAGTGCTTATCCGGGACTAGCGGGAAGTACCTACGAGCAGTACTTC. Its protein product is CAISAYPGLAGSTYEQYF.

This chain joins TRBV5-6 and TRBJ2-5; 7 bases fit TRBD2. The junction had 1 base not matched to a gene; V was cut back by 3 bases and J by 2 bases. The CDR3 consists of 13 residues. In germline, CDR1 is SGHDT, CDR2 YYEEEE. The CDR3 here is CASSWGGQETQYF. In DNA form, the CDR3 reads TGTGCCAGCAGCTGGGGGGGGCAAGAGACCCAGTACTTC.

The chain employs TRBV6-1 and TRBJ2-7; 13 bases match TRBD2. Germline V lookup: CDR1 MNHNS, CDR2 SASEGT. Trimming cost V 7 bases and J 3 bases; bases outside gene matches: 6. The CDR3 has 15 residues. In DNA, the CDR3 is TGTGCCAGCAACCCCGGACTAGCGGGAGTCTACGAGCAGTACTTC. Residues: CASNPGLAGVYEQYF.

This clone has just one count. This sequence joins TRBV10-3 and TRBJ2-7; 7 bases map to TRBD1. Germline V gene lookup returns CDR1 ENHRY and CDR2 SYGVKD. V lost 1 base to trimming and J lost 5 bases; unmatched junction nucleotides: 5. The CDR3 has 14 residues. For the CDR3, the DNA is TGTGCCATCAGTGAGTTACAGGGGCTGGACGAGCAGTACTTC. Its protein product is CAISELQGLDEQYF.

The chain employs TRBV6-9 and TRBJ2-1, with TRBD1 identical over 8 bases. Germline values: CDR1 MNHGY, CDR2 SVAAGI. The CDR3 runs 17 residues. Trimming at V came to 4 bases and at J to 4 bases, leaving 12 bases not matched to a gene. The CDR3 DNA is TGTGCCAGCAGTTTCAGCATGCAGGGACAGGCATACAATGAGCAGTTCTTC. It yields the protein CASSFSMQGQAYNEQFF.

This clone was seen just once. The gene calls are TRBV4-1 and TRBJ1-2; D is possibly TRBD1 (5 bases). CDR1 MGHRA and CDR2 YSYEKL come from the germline V gene. Between the trimmed V and J ends, which lost 1 base and 5 bases, there was a span of 20 bases. There are 17 residues in the CDR3. The CDR3 DNA is TGCGCCAGCAGCCAAGGGTCCAGGGTTACGGGTTCGTATGGCTACACCTTC. This gives the protein CASSQGSRVTGSYGYTF.

The V gene is TRBV18, the J gene TRBJ1-1, with TRBD1 identical over 7 bases. The CDR3 spans 15 residues. With V trimmed by 3 bases and J by 1 base, 5 bases remained unmatched. From germline, CDR1 is KGHSH and CDR2 LQKENI. The CDR3 here is CASSPQGGENTEAFF. The CDR3 region has the DNA TGTGCCAGCTCACCCCAGGGGGGCGAGAACACTGAAGCTTTCTTT.

The CDR3 spells CASSLGQTQNSPLHF. The CDR3 region has the DNA TGCGCCAGCAGCTTGGGACAAACTCAAAATTCACCCCTCCACTTT. This chain uses TRBV5-1 with TRBJ1-6, with D unclear. The CDR3 has 15 residues. Germline lookup yields CDR1 SGHRS and CDR2 YFSETQ. Trimming took off 0 bases at V and 7 bases at J, with 11 bases between the two ends.

The chain carries TRBV4-2 and TRBJ2-7; TRBD2 matches 9 bases. Germline assignment: CDR1 LGHNA and CDR2 YNFKEQ. The length of the CDR3 is 15 residues. The V gene end was trimmed by 0 bases and the J gene end by 3 bases; junction bases not matched to a gene: 3. CDR3 residues: CASSQEAGGLYEQYF. The CDR3 DNA is TGTGCCAGCAGCCAAGAAGCGGGGGGTCTCTACGAGCAGTACTTC.